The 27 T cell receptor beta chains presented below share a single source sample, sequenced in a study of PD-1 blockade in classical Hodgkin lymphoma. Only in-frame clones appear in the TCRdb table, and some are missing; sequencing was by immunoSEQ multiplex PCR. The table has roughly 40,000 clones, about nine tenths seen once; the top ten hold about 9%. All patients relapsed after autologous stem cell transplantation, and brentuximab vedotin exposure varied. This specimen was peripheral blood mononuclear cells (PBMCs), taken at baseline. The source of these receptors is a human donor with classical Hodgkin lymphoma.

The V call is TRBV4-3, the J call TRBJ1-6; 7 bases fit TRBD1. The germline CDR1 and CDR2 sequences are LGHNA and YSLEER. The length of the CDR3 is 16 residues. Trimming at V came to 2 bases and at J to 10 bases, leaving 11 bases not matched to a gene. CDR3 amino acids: CASSQRGAGGNSPLHF. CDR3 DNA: TGCGCCAGCAGCCAAAGGGGAGCAGGGGGGAACTCACCCCTCCACTTT.

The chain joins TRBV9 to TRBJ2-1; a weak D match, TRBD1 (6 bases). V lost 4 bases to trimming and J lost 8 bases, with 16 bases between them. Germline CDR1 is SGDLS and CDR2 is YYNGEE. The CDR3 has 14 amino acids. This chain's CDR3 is CASSITGTYDEQFF. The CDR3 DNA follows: TGTGCCAGCAGCATCACAGGGACGTACGATGAGCAGTTCTTC.

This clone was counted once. CDR3 in amino acids: CASSGDRGSNEQYF. For the CDR3, the DNA is TGTGCCAGCAGTGGGGACAGGGGGTCAAATGAGCAGTACTTC. This chain links TRBV25-1 with TRBJ2-7, with TRBD1 matching 11 bases. The J segment lost 7 bases and the V segment lost 4 bases, leaving 6 bases of the junction unmatched. Per germline, CDR1 MGHDK and CDR2 SYGVNS. CDR3 size: 14 residues.

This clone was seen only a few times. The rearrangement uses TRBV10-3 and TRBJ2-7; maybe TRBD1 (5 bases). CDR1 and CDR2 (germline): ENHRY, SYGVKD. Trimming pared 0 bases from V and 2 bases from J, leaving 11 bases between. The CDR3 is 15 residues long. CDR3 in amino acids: CAISESGSRAYEQYF. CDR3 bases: TGTGCCATCAGTGAGTCAGGCTCCAGGGCCTACGAGCAGTACTTC.

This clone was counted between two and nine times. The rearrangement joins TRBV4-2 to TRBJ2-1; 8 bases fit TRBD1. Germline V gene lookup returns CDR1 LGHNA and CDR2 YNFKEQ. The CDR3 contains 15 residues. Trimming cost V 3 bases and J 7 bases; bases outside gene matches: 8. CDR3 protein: CASSHADRVENEQFF. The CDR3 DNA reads TGTGCCAGCAGCCACGCGGACAGGGTGGAGAATGAGCAGTTCTTC.

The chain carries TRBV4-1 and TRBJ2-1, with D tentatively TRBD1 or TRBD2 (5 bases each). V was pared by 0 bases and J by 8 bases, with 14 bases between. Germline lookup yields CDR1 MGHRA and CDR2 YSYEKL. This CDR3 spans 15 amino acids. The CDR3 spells CASSQEKRGLDEQFF. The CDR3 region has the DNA TGCGCCAGCAGCCAAGAGAAACGGGGCCTCGATGAGCAGTTCTTC.

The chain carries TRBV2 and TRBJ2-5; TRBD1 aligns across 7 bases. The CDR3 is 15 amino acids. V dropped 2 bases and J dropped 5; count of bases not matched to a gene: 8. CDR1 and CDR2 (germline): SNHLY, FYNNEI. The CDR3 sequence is CASSESTGKRETQYF. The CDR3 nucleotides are TGTGCCAGCAGTGAATCGACAGGGAAGCGGGAGACCCAGTACTTC. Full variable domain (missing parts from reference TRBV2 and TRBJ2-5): EPEVTQTPSHQVTQMGQEVILRCVPISNHLYFYWYRQILGQKVEFLVSFYNNEISEKSEIFDDQFSVERPDGSNFTLKIRSTKLEDSAMYFCASSESTGKRETQYFGPGTRLLVL.

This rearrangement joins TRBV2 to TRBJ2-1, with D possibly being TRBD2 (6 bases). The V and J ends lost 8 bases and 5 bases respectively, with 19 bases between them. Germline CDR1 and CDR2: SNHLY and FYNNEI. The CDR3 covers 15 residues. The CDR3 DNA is TGTGCCAGCTATGACGGGACTTATGGGAACAATGAGCAGTTCTTC. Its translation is CASYDGTYGNNEQFF.

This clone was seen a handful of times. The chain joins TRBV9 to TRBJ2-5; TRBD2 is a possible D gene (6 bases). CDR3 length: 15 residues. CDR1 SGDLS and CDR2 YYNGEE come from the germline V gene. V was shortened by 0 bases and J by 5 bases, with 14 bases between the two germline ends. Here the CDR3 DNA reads TGTGCCAGCAGCGTAGTCGCCCTAGCGTCGGAGACCCAGTACTTC. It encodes CASSVVALASETQYF.

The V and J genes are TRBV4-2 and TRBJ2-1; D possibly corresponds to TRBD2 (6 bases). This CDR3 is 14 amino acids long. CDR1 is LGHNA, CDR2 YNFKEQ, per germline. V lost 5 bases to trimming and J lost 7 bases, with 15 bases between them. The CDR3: CASSFLAVTNEQFF. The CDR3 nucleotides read TGTGCCAGCAGCTTTTTAGCGGTTACAAATGAGCAGTTCTTC.

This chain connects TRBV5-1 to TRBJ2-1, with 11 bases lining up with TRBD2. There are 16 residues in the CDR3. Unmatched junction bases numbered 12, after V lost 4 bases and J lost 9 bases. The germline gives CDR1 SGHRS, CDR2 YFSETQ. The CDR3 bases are TGCGCCAGCAGCCCGCTAGCGGGAGGAGGGGCCGGTGAGCAGTTCTTC. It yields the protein CASSPLAGGGAGEQFF. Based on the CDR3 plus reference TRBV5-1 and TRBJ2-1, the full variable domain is KAGVTQTPRYLIKTRGQQVTLSCSPISGHRSVSWYQQTPGQGLQFLFEYFSETQRNKGNFPGRFSGRQFSNSRSEMNVSTLELGDSALYLCASSPLAGGGAGEQFFGPGTRLTVL.

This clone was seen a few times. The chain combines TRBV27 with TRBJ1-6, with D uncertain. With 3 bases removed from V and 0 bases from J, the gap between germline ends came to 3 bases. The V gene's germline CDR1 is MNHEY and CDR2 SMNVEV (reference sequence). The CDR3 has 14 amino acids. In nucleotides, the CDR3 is TGTGCCAGCAGTTTTAGCTCCTATAATTCACCCCTCCACTTT. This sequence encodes CASSFSSYNSPLHF.

CDR3 DNA: TGTGCCAGCACCGGACTAGCGGGGAACACCGGGGAGCTGTTTTTT. As protein: CASTGLAGNTGELFF. The rearrangement uses TRBV5-5 and TRBJ2-2, with 11 bases that match TRBD2. The CDR3 length is 15 residues. Looked up from germline, CDR1 is SGHKS and CDR2 is YYEKEE (reference sequence). Trimming cost V 6 bases and J 1 base; bases outside gene matches: 2.

The CDR3 DNA sequence: TGTGCCACCAGCAGTCCGGGGGTCCGCTACGAGCAGTACTTC. Its translation: CATSSPGVRYEQYF. V gene TRBV15 combines with J gene TRBJ2-7; D might be TRBD2 (6 bases). The V gene's germline CDR1 is LNHNV and CDR2 YYDKDF (reference sequence). V dropped 3 bases and J dropped 3 bases, with 12 bases sitting between them. CDR3 length: 14 residues.

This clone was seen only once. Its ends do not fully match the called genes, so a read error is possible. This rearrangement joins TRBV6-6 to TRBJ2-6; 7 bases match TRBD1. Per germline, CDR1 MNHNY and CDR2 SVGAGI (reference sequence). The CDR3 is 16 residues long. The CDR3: CASRETGMSGGNVLTF. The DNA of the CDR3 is TGTGCCAGCAGGGAGACAGGGATGAGTGGGGGCAACGTCCTGACTTTC.

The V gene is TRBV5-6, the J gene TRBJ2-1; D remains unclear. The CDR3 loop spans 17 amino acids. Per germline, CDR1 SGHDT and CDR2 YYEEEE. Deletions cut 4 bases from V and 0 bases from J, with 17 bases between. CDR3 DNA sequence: TGTGCCAGCAGCCCTTACAGAGAGCGTTACTCCTACAATGAGCAGTTCTTC. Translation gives CASSPYRERYSYNEQFF.

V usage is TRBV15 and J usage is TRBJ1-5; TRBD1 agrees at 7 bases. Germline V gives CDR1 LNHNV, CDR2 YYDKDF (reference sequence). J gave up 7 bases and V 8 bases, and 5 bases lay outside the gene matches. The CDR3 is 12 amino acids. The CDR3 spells CATRQGYQPQHF. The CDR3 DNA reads TGTGCCACCCGACAGGGCTACCAGCCCCAGCATTTT.

DNA of the CDR3: TGTGCCAGCAGCTCGACAGGGACTGGAAACACCATATATTTT. This sequence encodes CASSSTGTGNTIYF. This chain joins TRBV9 and TRBJ1-3, with 7 bases aligning to TRBD1. Looked up from germline, CDR1 is SGDLS and CDR2 is YYNGEE. The CDR3 contains 14 residues. V trimming: 4 bases; J trimming: 2 bases; junction bases outside the gene matches: 3.

CDR3 bases: TGTGCCAGCAGAGCCTACGCTAGCGGGAGGTACTCGAACACCGGGGAGCTGTTTTTT. This encodes CASRAYASGRYSNTGELFF. This sequence joins TRBV28 and TRBJ2-2; 11 nucleotides line up with TRBD2. The CDR3 covers 19 residues. CDR1 is MDHEN, CDR2 SYDVKM, per germline. V shed 6 bases and J 0 bases; nucleotides not matched to a gene: 12.

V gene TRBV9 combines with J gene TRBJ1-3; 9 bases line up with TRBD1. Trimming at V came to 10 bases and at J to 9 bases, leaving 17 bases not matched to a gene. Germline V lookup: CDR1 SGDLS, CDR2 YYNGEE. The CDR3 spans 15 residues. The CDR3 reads CASDRGVLQGGTIYF. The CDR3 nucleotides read TGTGCCTCAGACAGGGGGGTCCTCCAGGGTGGCACCATATATTTT.

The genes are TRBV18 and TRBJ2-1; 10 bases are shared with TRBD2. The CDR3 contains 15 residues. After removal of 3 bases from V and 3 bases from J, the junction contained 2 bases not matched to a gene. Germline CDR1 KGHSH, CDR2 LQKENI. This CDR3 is CASSPWTSGYNEQFF. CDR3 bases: TGTGCCAGCTCACCGTGGACTAGCGGCTACAATGAGCAGTTCTTC.

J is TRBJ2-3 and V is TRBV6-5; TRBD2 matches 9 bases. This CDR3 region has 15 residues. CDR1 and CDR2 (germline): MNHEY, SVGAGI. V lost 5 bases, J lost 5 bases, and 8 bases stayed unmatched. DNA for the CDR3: TGTGCCAGCAGTATTAGCGGGAGAGAAGGAGATACGCAGTATTTT. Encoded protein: CASSISGREGDTQYF.

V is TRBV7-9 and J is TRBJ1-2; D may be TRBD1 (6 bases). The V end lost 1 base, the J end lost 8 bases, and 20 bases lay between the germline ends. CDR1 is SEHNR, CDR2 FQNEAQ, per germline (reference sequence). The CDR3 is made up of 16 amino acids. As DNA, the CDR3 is TGTGCCAGCAGCTTAGGACTAACACAGGGCCCTAGCGGCTACACCTTC. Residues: CASSLGLTQGPSGYTF.

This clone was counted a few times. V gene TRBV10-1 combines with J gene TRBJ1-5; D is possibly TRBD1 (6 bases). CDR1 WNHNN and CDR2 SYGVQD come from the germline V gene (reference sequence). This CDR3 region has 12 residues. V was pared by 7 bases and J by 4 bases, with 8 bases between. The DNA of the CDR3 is TGCGCCAGCAAGGGGGGGAATCAGCCCCAGCATTTT. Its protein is CASKGGNQPQHF.

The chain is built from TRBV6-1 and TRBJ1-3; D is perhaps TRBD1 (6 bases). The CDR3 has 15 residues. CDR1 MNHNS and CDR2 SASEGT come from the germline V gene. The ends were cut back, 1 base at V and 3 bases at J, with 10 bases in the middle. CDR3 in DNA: TGTGCCAGCAGTGAAGAGGGGGGCGGTGGAAACACCATATATTTT. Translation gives CASSEEGGGGNTIYF.

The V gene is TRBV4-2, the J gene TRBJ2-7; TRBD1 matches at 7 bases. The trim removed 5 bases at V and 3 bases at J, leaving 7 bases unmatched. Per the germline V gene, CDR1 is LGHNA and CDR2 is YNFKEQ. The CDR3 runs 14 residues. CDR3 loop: CASSTRTGNYEQYF. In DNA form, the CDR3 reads TGTGCCAGCAGCACCCGGACAGGTAACTACGAGCAGTACTTC.

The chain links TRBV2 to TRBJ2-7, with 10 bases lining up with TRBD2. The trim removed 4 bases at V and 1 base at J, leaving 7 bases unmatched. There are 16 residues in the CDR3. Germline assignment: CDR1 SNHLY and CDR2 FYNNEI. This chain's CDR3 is CASSGAISGGSYEQYF. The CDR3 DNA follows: TGTGCCAGCAGTGGGGCGATTAGCGGGGGGTCCTACGAGCAGTACTTC.